The rows below give T cell receptor beta chains drawn from one sample of a study of T cells in Graves' hyperthyroidism and ophthalmopathy. MiXCR was run by TCRdb on the multiplex PCR reads, yielding one entry per CDR3 protein. The table has under 300,000 distinct CDR3 sequences, approximately 23% seen once. The sample taken for sequencing was blood. The receptor set was obtained from a man under 40 with Graves' ophthalmopathy. CDR3s include the opening cysteine and the closing phenylalanine or tryptophan. D genes are given only for firm matches. Where a row states a size, it is once, few, many or the class of an expanded clone; other rows omit it.

D | size | J | V | CDR3 | DNA
NA | NA | TRBJ2-2 | TRBV7-2 | CASSLNYANTGELFF | TGTGCCAGCAGCCTTAACTACGCAAACACCGGGGAGCTGTTTTTT
TRBD1 | NA | TRBJ2-3 | TRBV27 | CASRPQGNLMVDTQYF | TGTGCCAGCAGGCCACAGGGGAACCTGATGGTTGATACGCAGTATTTT
NA | many | TRBJ1-5 | TRBV12-5 | CASGLGGDEPQHF | TGTGCTAGTGGTTTAGGCGGGGATGAGCCCCAGCATTTT
NA | NA | TRBJ1-2 | TRBV20-1 | CSASPRDSNYGYTF | TGCAGTGCTAGCCCGAGGGATTCTAACTATGGCTACACCTTC
NA | many | TRBJ1-2 | TRBV5-6 | CASRHGAFYYGYTF | TGTGCCAGCAGGCATGGTGCCTTTTACTATGGCTACACCTTC
TRBD2 | few | TRBJ2-5 | TRBV29-1 | CSVARGREGETQYF | TGCAGCGTCGCCCGGGGGAGGGAAGGGGAGACCCAGTACTTC
TRBD1 | many | TRBJ1-2 | TRBV3-1 | CASSQVRDRGYGYTF | TGTGCCAGCAGCCAAGTCCGGGACAGGGGATATGGCTACACCTTC
NA | few | TRBJ2-1 | TRBV12-3/TRBV12-4 | CASRPPGDEQFF | TGTGCCAGCAGGCCACCAGGGGATGAGCAGTTCTTC
TRBD2 | many | TRBJ2-5 | TRBV20-1 | CSAHLMGGETQYF | TGCAGTGCCCACCTCATGGGGGGGGAGACCCAGTACTTC
NA | many | TRBJ2-7 | TRBV28 | CASSSTGWNSYEQYF | TGTGCCAGCAGTTCCACAGGGTGGAACTCCTACGAGCAGTACTTC
NA | NA | TRBJ2-7 | TRBV11-2 | CASTKGVSEQYF | TGTGCCAGCACCAAAGGAGTCTCCGAGCAGTACTTC
TRBD1 | few | TRBJ1-1 | TRBV29-1 | CSVATDRGNTEAFF | TGCAGCGTCGCAACCGACAGGGGCAACACTGAAGCTTTCTTT
NA | many | TRBJ2-1 | TRBV20-1 | CSATGPQPSYNEQFF | TGCAGTGCCACCGGGCCCCAGCCCTCCTACAATGAGCAGTTCTTC
NA | few | TRBJ2-1 | TRBV29-1 | CSVRDNEQFF | TGCAGCGTCAGAGACAATGAGCAGTTCTTC
TRBD1 | NA | TRBJ2-2 | TRBV12-3/TRBV12-4 | CASSSPGTGGPGELFF | TGTGCCAGCAGTTCCCCCGGGACAGGGGGACCCGGGGAGCTGTTTTTT
NA | NA | TRBJ2-1 | TRBV5-6 | CASSPTSYNEQFF | TGTGCCAGCAGCCCTACTAGTTACAATGAGCAGTTCTTC
TRBD2 | many | TRBJ2-5 | TRBV12-3/TRBV12-4 | CASSPPGLAAQETQYF | TGTGCCAGCAGTCCCCCGGGACTAGCGGCTCAAGAGACCCAGTACTTC
NA | NA | TRBJ2-1 | TRBV3-1 | CASSQGGPSNEQFF | TGTGCCAGCAGCCAAGGTGGCCCCTCCAATGAGCAGTTCTTC
NA | NA | TRBJ2-5 | TRBV18 | CASSPRTDQETQYF | TGTGCCAGCTCACCCAGGACGGACCAAGAGACCCAGTACTTC
TRBD2 | few | TRBJ2-1 | TRBV20-1 | CSALIGGSGGIEQFF | TGCAGTGCCCTCATAGGCGGGAGTGGAGGAATTGAGCAGTTCTTC
TRBD1 | NA | TRBJ2-7 | TRBV12-3/TRBV12-4 | CASSLWGDRGYEQYF | TGTGCCAGCAGTTTATGGGGGGACAGGGGATACGAGCAGTACTTC
TRBD2 | many | TRBJ2-7 | TRBV2 | CASLRLAGGPGSYEQYF | TGTGCCAGCCTGCGCCTAGCGGGAGGGCCGGGCTCCTACGAGCAGTACTTC
NA | many | TRBJ1-1 | TRBV20-1 | CSARSLRSMNTEAFF | TGCAGTGCTAGATCCCTTAGGAGCATGAACACTGAAGCTTTCTTT
TRBD2 | NA | TRBJ2-2 | TRBV27 | CASSPSGSTGELFF | TGTGCCAGCAGCCCTAGCGGGAGCACCGGGGAGCTGTTTTTT
TRBD1 | NA | TRBJ1-3 | TRBV2 | CASSEGRGLGNTIYF | TGTGCCAGCAGTGAAGGCAGGGGGCTTGGAAACACCATATATTTT
TRBD2 | NA | TRBJ2-7 | TRBV18 | CASSRGGTTAYEQYF | TGTGCCAGCTCACGCGGCGGGACTACCGCCTACGAGCAGTACTTC
TRBD2 | NA | TRBJ2-3 | TRBV27 | CASSLSAGLAAPITDTQYF | TGTGCCAGCAGTTTATCGGCGGGACTAGCGGCCCCCATAACAGATACGCAGTATTTT
TRBD2 | NA | TRBJ2-1 | TRBV15 | CATSRDSRQRGNEQFF | TGTGCCACCAGCAGAGACTCTCGTCAGCGGGGCAATGAGCAGTTCTTC
TRBD2 | NA | TRBJ2-3 | TRBV7-3 | CASSFYGLAGGRTDTQYF | TGTGCCAGCAGCTTCTATGGACTAGCGGGAGGCCGCACAGATACGCAGTATTTT
NA | many | TRBJ2-2 | TRBV18 | CASSGGLNTGELFF | TGTGCCAGCTCAGGGGGCCTGAACACCGGGGAGCTGTTTTTT
NA | NA | TRBJ1-3 | TRBV7-6 | CASSLDPNSGNTIYF | TGTGCCAGCAGCTTAGACCCAAACTCTGGAAACACCATATATTTT
NA | once | TRBJ2-1 | TRBV29-1 | CSVEGRDEQFF | TGCAGCGTTGAAGGGCGTGATGAGCAGTTCTTC
TRBD1 | many | TRBJ2-1 | TRBV3-1 | CASSHGTGGHNEQFF | TGTGCCAGCAGCCATGGGACAGGGGGCCACAATGAGCAGTTCTTC
NA | few | TRBJ1-1 | TRBV2 | CASRTVMNTEAFF | TGTGCCAGCAGAACAGTAATGAACACTGAAGCTTTCTTT
NA | NA | TRBJ2-1 | TRBV11-2 | CASSLVSRTARGGSSYNEQFF | TGTGCCAGCAGCTTAGTTAGTCGGACGGCTCGGGGCGGTAGCTCCTACAATGAGCAGTTCTTC
TRBD1 | many | TRBJ1-5 | TRBV28 | CASSLSLGTGWISNQPQHF | TGTGCCAGCAGTTTATCGTTGGGGACAGGGTGGATTAGCAATCAGCCCCAGCATTTT
NA | few | TRBJ2-1 | TRBV9 | CASNREFGYNEQFF | TGTGCCAGCAATAGGGAGTTTGGTTACAATGAGCAGTTCTTC
NA | NA | TRBJ2-5 | TRBV5-1 | CASSLGSGTETQYF | TGCGCCAGCAGCTTGGGTAGTGGAACAGAGACCCAGTACTTC
NA | few | TRBJ2-1 | TRBV25-1 | CASSGGRSYNEQFF | TGTGCCAGCAGTGGTGGGAGGTCGTACAATGAGCAGTTCTTC
NA | NA | TRBJ2-3 | TRBV6-5 | CASSYRPSGLSTDTQYF | TGTGCCAGCAGTTACCGCCCCTCTGGCCTTAGCACAGATACGCAGTATTTT
NA | few | TRBJ2-5 | TRBV6-2/TRBV6-3 | CASSILDKETQYF | TGTGCCAGCAGTATTCTAGATAAAGAGACCCAGTACTTC
NA | few | TRBJ2-2 | TRBV11-2 | CASSPQWELFF | TGTGCCAGCAGCCCCCAGTGGGAGCTGTTTTTT